These 21 T cell receptor beta chains came from one sample sequenced in a study of T cells in Graves' hyperthyroidism and ophthalmopathy. The source material, RNA transcripts, was used to amplify TCR beta CDR3 regions. The HTBI set primed first-round TCR CDR3 RT-PCR. TCRdb reprocessed the multiplex PCR reads with MiXCR, giving one entry per CDR3 protein. Of about 510,000 distinct CDR3 sequences listed, about 45% are singletons. The sequenced material came from peripheral blood or thyroid tissue (not recorded which). The receptors originated from an adult woman with Graves' disease, either hyperthyroidism or ophthalmopathy (not recorded which).

This clonotype was detected ten times or more. The rearrangement uses TRBV15 and TRBJ1-2; D possibly corresponds to TRBD1 (5 bases). CDR1 LNHNV and CDR2 YYDKDF come from the germline V gene (reference sequence). V was clipped by 0 bases and J by 7 bases, with 12 bases between them. This CDR3 contains 14 residues. CDR3 loop: CATSREAIQGGYTF. In nucleotides, the CDR3 is TGTGCCACCAGCAGAGAGGCTATTCAGGGTGGCTACACCTTC.

The V call is TRBV15, the J call TRBJ1-2, with TRBD1 matching 7 bases. This CDR3 is built from 15 residues. Trimming removed 0 bases from V and 4 bases from J; junction bases left unmatched: 5. Germline V gives CDR1 LNHNV, CDR2 YYDKDF (reference sequence). The CDR3 sequence is CATSRDLAGGYGYTF. CDR3 sequence (DNA): TGTGCCACCAGCAGAGATCTGGCAGGGGGCTATGGCTACACCTTC.

A single count supports this clonotype. The chain carries TRBV7-9 and TRBJ1-4; 7 nucleotides agree with TRBD1. The CDR3 totals 13 residues. Germline V CDR1 and CDR2: SEHNR, FQNEAQ (reference sequence). V gave up 4 bases and J gave up 7 bases; unmatched junction bases: 3. CDR3 sequence (DNA): TGTGCCAGCAGCTCGACAGGGAGTGAAAAACTGTTTTTT. Encoded protein: CASSSTGSEKLFF.

The V call is TRBV29-1, the J call TRBJ1-2, with TRBD1 matching 11 bases. The CDR3 spans 13 residues. The V gene's germline CDR1 is SQVTM and CDR2 ANQGSEA. With 7 bases clipped from V and 12 bases from J, the junction kept 13 bases outside the gene matches. CDR3 sequence: CSARTGGSSGNTF. CDR3 DNA: TGCAGCGCAAGGACAGGGGGCTCAAGCGGAAACACCTTC.

This clonotype was seen a handful of times. The chain links TRBV11-2 to TRBJ2-7; the match to TRBD2 covers 7 bases. The germline V gene encodes CDR1 SGHAT and CDR2 FQNNGV. The CDR3 has 15 residues. With 3 bases clipped from V and 7 bases from J, the junction kept 12 bases outside the gene matches. CDR3 region: CASSLRLAEAGEQYF. The CDR3 DNA reads as TGTGCCAGCAGCTTGCGGCTAGCGGAGGCGGGGGAGCAGTACTTC. The entire variable domain, with the rest obtained from reference TRBV11-2 and TRBJ2-7, is as follows: EAGVAQSPRYKIIEKRQSVAFWCNPISGHATLYWYQQILGQGPKLLIQFQNNGVVDDSQLPKDRFSAERLKGVDSTLKIQPAKLEDSAVYLCASSLRLAEAGEQYFGPGTRLTVT.

In this sample, this clonotype turned up many times. The genes are TRBV4-1 and TRBJ1-4, with a tentative D call TRBD1 (6 bases). The CDR3 sequence is 16 residues long. Germline lookup yields CDR1 MGHRA and CDR2 YSYEKL. V gave up 3 bases and J gave up 6 bases, with 17 bases separating them. The CDR3 loop reads CASSHEGSGTYEKLFF. CDR3 nucleotides: TGCGCCAGCAGCCATGAGGGTTCGGGGACATATGAAAAACTGTTTTTT.

The rearrangement joins TRBV6-1 to TRBJ2-7; 8 bases match TRBD2. The CDR3 extends over 14 amino acids. V was clipped by 7 bases and J by 0 bases; unmatched bases: 5. Germline CDR1 reads MNHNS; CDR2 reads SASEGT. The CDR3 protein is CASTLAGNSYEQYF. CDR3 nucleotide sequence: TGTGCCAGCACCCTAGCGGGCAACTCCTACGAGCAGTACTTC.

This clonotype was seen ten or more times. The chain joins TRBV14 to TRBJ2-5, with D unresolved. V was pared by 1 base and J by 4 bases, with 10 bases between. The CDR3 is made up of 14 amino acids. CDR1 and CDR2 (germline): SGHDN, FVKESK. The CDR3 DNA reads TGTGCCAGCAGCCAAGTTGGAGATATAGAGACCCAGTACTTC. It translates to CASSQVGDIETQYF.

This clonotype was observed many times. The gene calls are TRBV6-1 and TRBJ2-5, with 8 bases fitting TRBD2. CDR3 length equals 14 residues. Germline-derived CDR1 and CDR2 are MNHNS and SASEGT. After removal of 6 bases from V and 5 bases from J, the junction contained 8 bases not matched to a gene. CDR3 protein: CASREGLVSETQYF. The CDR3 DNA follows: TGTGCCAGCAGGGAGGGACTAGTTAGTGAGACCCAGTACTTC.

The gene calls are TRBV15 and TRBJ1-1; 7 bases match TRBD1. The V gene end was trimmed by 4 bases and the J gene end by 3 bases; junction bases not matched to a gene: 5. Per the germline V gene, CDR1 is LNHNV and CDR2 is YYDKDF (reference sequence). This CDR3 comprises 14 residues. CDR3 amino acids: CATSTETGYTEAFF. DNA of the CDR3: TGTGCCACCAGCACCGAGACAGGGTACACTGAAGCTTTCTTT.

This clonotype was observed many times. The J gene is TRBJ1-1, the V gene TRBV12-3 or TRBV12-4, with a tentative D call TRBD1 (5 bases). Trimming left V 2 bases short and J 11 bases short, with 15 bases between. The CDR3 has 13 residues. CDR3 amino acids: CASSLLSVGDAFF. The CDR3 nucleotides are TGTGCCAGCAGTTTACTCAGTGTGGGGGACGCTTTCTTT.

This clonotype was found many times. V usage is TRBV7-3 and J usage is TRBJ2-5, with TRBD1 matching 7 bases. J lost 9 bases, V lost 8 bases, and 9 bases had no gene match. Germline V CDR1 and CDR2: SGHTA, FQGTGA. This CDR3 comprises 12 residues. CDR3 region: CASFPRGLAQYF. The CDR3, as DNA: TGTGCCAGCTTCCCTAGGGGGCTGGCCCAGTACTTC.

Turning to this clonotype: Mismatch with germline at one junction end may stem from a read error. The chain has TRBV5-5 and TRBJ2-2, with D tentatively TRBD2 (5 bases). Germline assignment: CDR1 SGHKS and CDR2 YYEKEE (reference sequence). This CDR3 spans 16 amino acids. This CDR3 is CASSRSSASNTGELFF. CDR3 coding DNA: TGCGCCAGCAGCAGGAGTAGCGCTTCGAACACCGGGGAGCTGTTTTTT.

As concerns this clonotype: This sequence may be a read error, since a much larger clone differs from it by one base. The chain links TRBV5-1 to TRBJ2-3; 8 bases fit TRBD1. V was pared by 3 bases and J by 4 bases, with 4 bases of the junction left unmatched. Germline CDR1 is SGHRS and CDR2 is YFSETQ. This CDR3 spans 14 amino acids. The CDR3 sequence is CASSSTGVADTQYF. The CDR3 DNA follows: TGCGCCAGCAGCTCGACAGGGGTGGCAGATACGCAGTATTTT.

J is TRBJ2-7 and V is TRBV10-3, with D possibly TRBD1 on 5 matching bases. This CDR3 has 11 residues. Trimming left V 6 bases short and J 7 bases short, with 10 bases between. CDR1 is ENHRY, CDR2 SYGVKD, per germline. The CDR3 coding sequence is TGTGCCATCAGGGGGCGGCATGAGCAGTACTTC. Protein sequence: CAIRGRHEQYF.

This chain connects TRBV7-9 to TRBJ2-5; either TRBD1 or TRBD2 may supply D (5 bases each). From germline, CDR1 is SEHNR and CDR2 FQNEAQ (reference sequence). Trimming took 5 bases from V and 5 from J, leaving 24 bases between them. This CDR3 has 17 residues. Written as DNA, the CDR3 is TGTGCCAGCAGCCACCGGGACGGAGGCCCGTGGACGGAGACCCAGTACTTC. It translates to CASSHRDGGPWTETQYF.

The chain joins TRBV9 to TRBJ1-5; 8 bases align to TRBD1. The CDR3 has 16 amino acids. Germline V lookup: CDR1 SGDLS, CDR2 YYNGEE. The junction had 10 bases not matched to a gene; V was cut back by 3 bases and J by 5 bases. CDR3: CASSDGQGSWDQPQHF. The CDR3 nucleotides read TGTGCCAGCAGCGATGGACAGGGATCATGGGATCAGCCCCAGCATTTT.

J is TRBJ2-5 and V is TRBV7-8, with unresolved D. This CDR3 has 18 residues. Germline V gives CDR1 SGHVS, CDR2 FQNEAQ. Between the trimmed V and J ends, which lost 4 bases and 3 bases, there was a span of 24 bases. This CDR3 reads CASSSKARSNTNKETQYF. For the CDR3, the DNA is TGTGCCAGCAGCTCAAAGGCCCGGTCCAATACTAACAAAGAGACCCAGTACTTC. Combining the CDR3 with reference TRBV7-8 and TRBJ2-5 gives the whole variable domain GAGVSQSPRYKVAKRGQDVALRCDPISGHVSLFWYQQALGQGPEFLTYFQNEAQLDKSGLPSDRFFAERPEGSVSTLKIQRTQQEDSAVYLCASSSKARSNTNKETQYFGPGTRLLVL.

This chain connects TRBV7-2 to TRBJ2-7, with D maybe TRBD2 (6 bases). The CDR3 consists of 15 residues. Germline V lookup: CDR1 SGHTA, CDR2 FQGNSA. The V gene lost 1 base and the J gene lost 9 bases, with 19 bases spanning the gap. The CDR3 sequence: CASSLDGSGGIGQYF. CDR3 coding DNA: TGTGCCAGCAGCTTAGATGGTTCCGGGGGAATCGGGCAGTACTTC.

The chain joins TRBV20-1 to TRBJ2-1; 12 bases match TRBD2. CDR1 DFQATT and CDR2 SNEGSKA come from the germline V gene (reference sequence). This CDR3 contains 16 residues. Unmatched junction bases numbered 12, after V lost 6 bases and J lost 6 bases. The DNA of the CDR3 is TGCAGTGCCCCAAGACTAGCGGGAGTTCGGGCCAATGAGCAGTTCTTC. It codes for CSAPRLAGVRANEQFF.

The genes are TRBV10-3 and TRBJ2-6; D perhaps matches TRBD2 (5 bases). The V end lost 11 bases, the J end lost 4 bases, and 15 bases lay between the germline ends. CDR3 length: 14 amino acids. The germline V gene has CDR1 ENHRY and CDR2 SYGVKD. The CDR3 DNA reads TGTGCCGTAAGCGGCTTCCCGGGGGCCAACGTCCTGACTTTC. Protein: CAVSGFPGANVLTF.